Sequencing of this T cell receptor beta chain was carried out in a study of blood T cell repertoires in COVID-19. Study summary: COVID-19 samples, acute and convalescent, were from the United States, Italy and Spain. PBMCs, B-cell-depleted T cells, or T cells were the source of the cDNA or gDNA that made up the material.

Source study methods: Amplified reference gene primers provided the basis for estimating nucleated cell counts. TCRdb's copy holds only in-frame clones and misses some; the assay was immunoSEQ multiplex PCR. The V and J calls and the clone size are those of that table, but D and trimming were determined from the DNA. This table holds 100,000 to 150,000 clones, more than 90% found once. The sample taken for sequencing was peripheral blood. The source of this sequence is a man over 45 with active COVID-19.

The CDR3 nucleotides read TGTGCCAGCACCCCAGGAGAGGGCAGTACGCAGTATTTT. It specifies CASTPGEGSTQYF. V and J are TRBV11-1 and TRBJ2-3; the D gene is possibly TRBD2 (5 bases). CDR3 size: 13 residues. Trimming pared 7 bases from V and 8 bases from J, leaving 16 bases between. Germline V CDR1 and CDR2: SGHAT, FQDESV (reference sequence).